The clone carrying this T cell receptor (beta chain) was seen a few times. No antigen is known for it. These data come from a study of T cell repertoires in cytomegalovirus infection. Overall study: Evidence of both CMV infection and a matching HLA type came from public TCR beta signatures.

TCRdb recomputed calls from the reads with MiXCR, one row per CDR3 protein. The sample lists some 150,000 distinct CDR3 sequences; roughly a quarter were seen once. The CDR3 covers 15 residues. Trimming cost V 5 bases and J 1 base, with 12 bases left between them. Germline V gives CDR1 MNHEY, CDR2 SVGAGI. Study conclusions and caveats: The study found HLA-C-restricted CMV-specific TCR beta clonotypes dominating the ex vivo response. The cumulative frequency of public TCR beta families distinguished individuals who carried CMV together with the relevant HLA.

This chain links TRBV6-5 with TRBJ1-5; D call uncertain. Sequences were obtained from PBMCs. This receptor was obtained from a human donor in good health (CMV status not recorded). Some clones in this sample may be carry-over from other donors' samples. The CDR3 is CASSEQKGSNQPQHF. CDR3 nucleotide sequence: TGTGCCAGCAGTGAACAGAAAGGGAGCAATCAGCCCCAGCATTTT.